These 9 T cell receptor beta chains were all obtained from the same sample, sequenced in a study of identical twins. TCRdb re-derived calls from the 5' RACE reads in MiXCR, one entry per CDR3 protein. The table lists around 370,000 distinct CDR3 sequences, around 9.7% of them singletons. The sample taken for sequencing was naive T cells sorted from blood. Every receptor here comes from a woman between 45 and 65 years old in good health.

CDR3: CASSTSRLSYNEQFF. The CDR3 nucleotides are TGTGCCAGCAGTACCTCCAGGCTCTCCTACAATGAGCAGTTCTTC. The rearrangement links TRBV2 to TRBJ2-1; D is uncertain. V dropped 5 bases and J dropped 0 bases, with 11 bases sitting between them. Germline CDR1 and CDR2: SNHLY and FYNNEI. This CDR3 is 15 amino acids long.

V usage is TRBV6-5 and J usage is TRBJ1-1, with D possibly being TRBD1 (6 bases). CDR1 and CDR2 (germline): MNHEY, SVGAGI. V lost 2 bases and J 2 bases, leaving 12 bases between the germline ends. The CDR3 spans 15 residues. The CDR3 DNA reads TGTGCCAGCAGTTACACACCACAGGGTAACACTGAAGCTTTCTTT. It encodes CASSYTPQGNTEAFF.

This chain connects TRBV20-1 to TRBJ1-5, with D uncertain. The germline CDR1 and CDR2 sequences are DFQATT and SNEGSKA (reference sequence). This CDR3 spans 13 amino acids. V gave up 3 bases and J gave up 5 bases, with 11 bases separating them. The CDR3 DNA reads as TGCAGTGCTAGTGCCGCCAAAGATCAGCCCCAGCATTTT. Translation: CSASAAKDQPQHF.

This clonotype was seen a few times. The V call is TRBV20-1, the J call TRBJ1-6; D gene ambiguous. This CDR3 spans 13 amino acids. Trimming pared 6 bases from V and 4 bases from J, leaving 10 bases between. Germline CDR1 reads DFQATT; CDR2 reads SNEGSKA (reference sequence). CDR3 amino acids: CSAIAGYNSPLHF. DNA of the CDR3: TGCAGTGCCATTGCAGGTTATAATTCACCCCTCCACTTT.

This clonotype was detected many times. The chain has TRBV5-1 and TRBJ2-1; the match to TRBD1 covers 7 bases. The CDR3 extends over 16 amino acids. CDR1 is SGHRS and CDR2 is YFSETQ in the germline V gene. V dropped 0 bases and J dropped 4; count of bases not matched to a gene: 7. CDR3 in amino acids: CASSLAGTAFYNEQFF. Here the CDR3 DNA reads TGCGCCAGCAGCTTGGCCGGGACAGCCTTTTACAATGAGCAGTTCTTC.

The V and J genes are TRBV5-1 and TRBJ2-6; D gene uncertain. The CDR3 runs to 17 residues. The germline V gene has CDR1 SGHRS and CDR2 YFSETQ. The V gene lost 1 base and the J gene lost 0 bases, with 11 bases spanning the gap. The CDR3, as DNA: TGCGCCAGCAGCTTGTCTGGCAGCCCCTCTGGGGCCAACGTCCTGACTTTC. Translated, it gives CASSLSGSPSGANVLTF.

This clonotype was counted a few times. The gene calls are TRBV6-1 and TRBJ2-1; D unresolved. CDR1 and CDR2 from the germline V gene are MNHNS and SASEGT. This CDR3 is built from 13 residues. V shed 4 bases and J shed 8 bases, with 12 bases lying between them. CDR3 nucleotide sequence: TGTGCCAGCAGTGCCTCCTACGGGTATGAGCAGTTCTTC. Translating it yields CASSASYGYEQFF.

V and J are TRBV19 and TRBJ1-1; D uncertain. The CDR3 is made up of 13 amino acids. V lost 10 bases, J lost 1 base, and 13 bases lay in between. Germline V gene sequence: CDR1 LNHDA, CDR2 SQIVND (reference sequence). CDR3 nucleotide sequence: TGTGCCACTCGACACCTTGCGAACACTGAAGCTTTCTTT. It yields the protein CATRHLANTEAFF.

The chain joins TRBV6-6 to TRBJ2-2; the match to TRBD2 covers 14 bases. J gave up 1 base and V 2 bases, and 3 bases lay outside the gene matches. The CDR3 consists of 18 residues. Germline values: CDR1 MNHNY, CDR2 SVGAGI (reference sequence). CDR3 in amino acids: CASSYTGLAGVNTGELFF. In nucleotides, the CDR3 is TGTGCCAGCAGTTACACGGGACTAGCGGGGGTGAACACCGGGGAGCTGTTTTTT.